What follows are 16 T cell receptor beta chains derived from one specimen sequenced in a study of identical twins listed by TCRdb under 2016. Libraries were constructed by 5' RACE. The data were produced on an Illumina HiSeq 2000. The public reads were reprocessed in TCRdb via fastp at Q25 and MiXCR, keeping in-frame beta chains. Identical CDR3 proteins give one entry, which carries the most common genes and DNA. Within this sample are about 690,000 distinct CDR3 sequences, with 5.5% to 6.5% of them counted one time only. 1.5% to 2% of the sample goes to the ten largest clones. The sample comprised naive T cells sorted from blood. The cell subset or site label on this specimen signifies: cells isolated with a human naive T-cell isolation kit. All receptors come from a man aged 18-30 years in good health.

In this sample, this clonotype turned up a few times. The rearrangement uses TRBV27 and TRBJ1-6, with 9 nucleotides matching TRBD1. Germline V gives CDR1 MNHEY, CDR2 SMNVEV (reference sequence). CDR3 length equals 18 residues. V lost 1 base and J lost 1; bases outside the gene matches: 5. In nucleotides, the CDR3 is TGTGCCAGCAGTTTATATGGGGACAGGGCTTCCTATAATTCACCCCTCCACTTT. Its translation: CASSLYGDRASYNSPLHF.

Many counts were recorded for this clonotype. J is TRBJ1-2 and V is TRBV28; 9 bases match TRBD1. CDR1 is MDHEN, CDR2 SYDVKM, per germline. With 5 bases clipped from V and 8 bases from J, the junction kept 9 bases outside the gene matches. This CDR3 has 14 residues. CDR3 sequence: CASSPPGQGTGYTF. Here the CDR3 DNA reads TGTGCCAGCAGTCCTCCGGGACAGGGTACCGGCTACACCTTC.

This clonotype was detected many times. At one boundary the junction diverges from the germline segment, which might be a read error. This chain links TRBV9 with TRBJ2-3; 10 positions agree with TRBD2. Looked up from germline, CDR1 is SGDLS and CDR2 is YYNGEE. The CDR3 contains 15 residues. This CDR3 reads CASNVAGGSTDTQYF. The CDR3 nucleotides are TGTGCCAGCAACGTAGCGGGAGGAAGCACAGATACGCAGTATTTT.

This clonotype was seen repeatedly, ten times or more. This chain uses TRBV12-3 or TRBV12-4 with TRBJ2-2; 9 bases line up with TRBD2. V shed 3 bases and J 6 bases; nucleotides not matched to a gene: 11. The CDR3 is 17 residues long. The CDR3, as DNA: TGTGCCAGCAGTTTGTCCAGCGGGAGGTCGACAGCCGGGGAGCTGTTTTTT. Its translation is CASSLSSGRSTAGELFF.

The V gene is TRBV27, the J gene TRBJ2-7, with 14 bases identical to TRBD2. The CDR3 covers 18 residues. With V trimmed by 5 bases and J by 5 bases, 14 bases remained unmatched. The germline CDR1 and CDR2 sequences are MNHEY and SMNVEV (reference sequence). The CDR3 region is CASSPGTSGGLHSDEQYF. The CDR3 DNA follows: TGTGCCAGCAGTCCCGGGACTAGCGGGGGACTACACTCAGACGAGCAGTACTTC.

At least ten counts were recorded for this clonotype. The V call is TRBV6-5, the J call TRBJ1-2, with 7 nucleotides matching TRBD1. J gave up 8 bases and V 0 bases, and 9 bases lay outside the gene matches. Per the germline V gene, CDR1 is MNHEY and CDR2 is SVGAGI. There are 15 residues in the CDR3. As DNA, the CDR3 is TGTGCCAGCAGTTACTCGAGTGTGACAGGGTACGGCTACACCTTC. Its translation is CASSYSSVTGYGYTF.

The chain joins TRBV30 to TRBJ1-1; D ambiguous. CDR3 size: 12 residues. From germline, CDR1 is GTSNPN and CDR2 SVGIG (reference sequence). Trimming cost V 4 bases and J 6 bases, with 12 bases left between them. The chain's CDR3 is CAWIAMTPEAFF. The CDR3 region has the DNA TGTGCCTGGATCGCAATGACGCCTGAAGCTTTCTTT. Together with reference TRBV30 and TRBJ1-1, the CDR3 gives the full variable domain: SQTIHQWPATLVQPVGSPLSLECTVEGTSNPNLYWYRQAAGRGLQLLFYSVGIGQISSEVPQNLSASRPQDRQFILSSKKLLLSDSGFYLCAWIAMTPEAFFGQGTRLTVV.

This clonotype has a count of ten or more. This chain links TRBV29-1 with TRBJ1-1, with D unresolved. The CDR3 spans 11 residues. From germline, CDR1 is SQVTM and CDR2 ANQGSEA. Trimming pared 7 bases from V and 2 bases from J, leaving 8 bases between. CDR3 nucleotide sequence: TGCAGCGGCAAAGATAACACTGAAGCTTTCTTT. Encoded protein: CSGKDNTEAFF.

This clonotype has ten or more counts. The CDR3 sequence: CASSQEGGRDGADTQYF. The CDR3 DNA is TGTGCCAGCAGCCAAGAAGGGGGCAGGGACGGCGCAGATACGCAGTATTTT. The chain uses TRBV4-2 and TRBJ2-3; 7 bases align to TRBD1. The CDR3 has 17 residues. The germline V gene has CDR1 LGHNA and CDR2 YNFKEQ. V lost 0 bases and J lost 4; bases outside the gene matches: 10.

This clonotype was observed many times. CDR3 loop: CSVEDRRASTDTQYF. The CDR3 DNA follows: TGCAGCGTTGAAGATCGGCGGGCTAGCACAGATACGCAGTATTTT. The genes are TRBV29-1 and TRBJ2-3, with D possibly TRBD2 on 5 matching bases. Germline V lookup: CDR1 SQVTM, CDR2 ANQGSEA. V lost 0 bases and J 0 bases, leaving 10 bases between the germline ends. This CDR3 comprises 15 residues.

The J gene is TRBJ1-1, the V gene TRBV6-1; weak D call: TRBD1 (5 bases). The germline V gene encodes CDR1 MNHNS and CDR2 SASEGT. The CDR3 consists of 15 residues. Trimming took 8 bases from V and 4 from J, leaving 20 bases between them. This CDR3 reads CASLGWRGGFTEAFF. CDR3 DNA: TGTGCCAGCCTTGGGTGGAGGGGCGGGTTCACTGAAGCTTTCTTT.

Many counts were recorded for this clonotype. The V gene is TRBV20-1, the J gene TRBJ2-7, with D unclear. Germline CDR1 reads DFQATT; CDR2 reads SNEGSKA (reference sequence). V lost 0 bases and J lost 3, with 12 bases in between. The CDR3 loop spans 14 amino acids. DNA for the CDR3: TGCAGTGCTAGAGATAAAGAGAACATCTACGAGCAGTACTTC. Residues: CSARDKENIYEQYF.

This clonotype occurred many times. The rearrangement links TRBV5-6 to TRBJ2-3; D is uncertain. Germline V gives CDR1 SGHDT, CDR2 YYEEEE. The CDR3 consists of 13 residues. V was pared by 2 bases and J by 11 bases, with 15 bases between. The CDR3 DNA follows: TGTGCCAGCAGCTTAGGCTTCTCTAGAGAGCAGTATTTT. It encodes CASSLGFSREQYF.

V and J are TRBV29-1 and TRBJ2-7; TRBD2 matches at 8 bases. The trim removed 7 bases at V and 2 bases at J, leaving 4 bases unmatched. The CDR3 has 12 amino acids. Per the germline V gene, CDR1 is SQVTM and CDR2 is ANQGSEA. The CDR3 protein is CSAGGGPYEQYV. In DNA form, the CDR3 reads TGCAGCGCGGGAGGGGGTCCCTACGAGCAGTACGTC.

The chain combines TRBV3-1 with TRBJ2-2, with TRBD2 identical over 10 bases. V was clipped by 6 bases and J by 4 bases; unmatched bases: 5. Germline CDR1 is LGHDT and CDR2 is YNNKEL (reference sequence). The CDR3 has 15 amino acids. Here the CDR3 DNA reads TGTGCCAGCAGAAGAGCGGGAGGGCCCACCGGGGAGCTGTTTTTT. It codes for CASRRAGGPTGELFF.

This sequence joins TRBV12-3 or TRBV12-4 and TRBJ2-2; no reliable D call. The V end was cut by 1 base, the J end by 0 bases, with 9 bases between. CDR3 size: 16 residues. DNA for the CDR3: TGTGCCAGCAGTTTAGGCATTACATCGAACACCGGGGAGCTGTTTTTT. Its protein is CASSLGITSNTGELFF.